The 5 T cell receptor beta chains presented below share a single source sample, sequenced in a study of post-analysis software for immune sequencing data. Study observations and caveats: Controls showed lower frequencies than patients for five TRBV segments, and TRBV5-6, TRBV5-1 and TRBV20-1 were among these.

Tagging with unique molecular identifiers was a feature of the TCR beta cDNA libraries. TCRdb called the PCR reads again in MiXCR, with one record for every CDR3 protein. The table has about 800,000 distinct CDR3 sequences, 30% seen once. Their antigens are not known. Sequenced: blood. Source of these receptors: a girl between 10 and 17 years old with multiple sclerosis.

The J gene is TRBJ2-5, the V gene TRBV5-1; TRBD2 agrees at 15 bases. The CDR3 spans 15 residues. CDR1 SGHRS and CDR2 YFSETQ come from the germline V gene. V shed 4 bases, J shed 11 bases, and the junction held 9 bases outside the gene matches. The CDR3 loop is CASSRTSGREGEQYF. The CDR3, as DNA: TGCGCCAGCAGCAGGACTAGCGGGAGGGAAGGTGAGCAGTACTTC.

The table lists this clonotype with a few counts. The chain couples TRBV6-2 or TRBV6-3 to TRBJ2-1, with 9 bases lining up with TRBD2. Trimming cost V 6 bases and J 3 bases; bases outside gene matches: 15. Germline V gene sequence: CDR1 MNHEY, CDR2 SVGEGT. The CDR3 is made up of 18 amino acids. The CDR3 region is CASSLMAVTSGNYNEQFF. The CDR3 DNA is TGTGCCAGCAGCCTAATGGCCGTGACTAGCGGAAACTACAATGAGCAGTTCTTC.

This clonotype was seen a few times. The V call is TRBV29-1, the J call TRBJ2-3; perhaps TRBD2 as D (6 bases). Trimming pared 1 base from V and 8 bases from J, leaving 10 bases between. The germline V gene has CDR1 SQVTM and CDR2 ANQGSEA. The CDR3 sequence is 12 residues long. The CDR3 nucleotides are TGCAGCGTTGAAGTGTCGGGGGTTACGCAGTATTTT. Translation: CSVEVSGVTQYF.

This clonotype was seen a few times. The chain couples TRBV20-1 to TRBJ2-5; D not resolved. Germline CDR1 reads DFQATT; CDR2 reads SNEGSKA (reference sequence). The CDR3 extends over 11 amino acids. The V and J ends lost 6 bases and 11 bases respectively, with 16 bases between them. The DNA of the CDR3 is TGCAGTGCGCGGTCAGGTACTACGCAGTACTTC. Its protein product is CSARSGTTQYF.

The J gene is TRBJ2-1, the V gene TRBV10-2; D gene uncertain. Trimming shortened V by 0 bases and J by 10 bases, and 10 bases separated the two germline ends. CDR3 size: 13 residues. The germline V gene encodes CDR1 WSHSY and CDR2 SAAADI. This CDR3 is CASSESTWIEQFF. Written as DNA, the CDR3 is TGCGCCAGCAGTGAGTCTACATGGATAGAGCAGTTCTTC.